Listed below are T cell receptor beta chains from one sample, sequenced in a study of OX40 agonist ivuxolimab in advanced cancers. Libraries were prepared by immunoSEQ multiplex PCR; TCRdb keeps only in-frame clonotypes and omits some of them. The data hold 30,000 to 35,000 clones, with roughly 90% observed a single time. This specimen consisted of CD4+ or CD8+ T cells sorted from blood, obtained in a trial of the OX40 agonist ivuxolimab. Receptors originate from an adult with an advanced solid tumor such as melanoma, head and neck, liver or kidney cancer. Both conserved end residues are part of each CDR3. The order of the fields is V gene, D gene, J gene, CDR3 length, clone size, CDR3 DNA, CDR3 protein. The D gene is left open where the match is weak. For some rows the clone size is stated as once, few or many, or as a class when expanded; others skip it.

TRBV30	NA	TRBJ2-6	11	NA	TGTGCTGGGCCTGGGGCCAACGTCCTGACTTTC	CAGPGANVLTF
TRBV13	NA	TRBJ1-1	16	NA	TGTGCCAGCAGCTCGTCCGGGGCAGGGCGATCCACTGAAGCTTTCTTT	CASSSSGAGRSTEAFF
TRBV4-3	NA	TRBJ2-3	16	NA	TGCGCCAGCAGCCAAGATTCGGCGGGACCCACAGATACGCAGTATTTT	CASSQDSAGPTDTQYF
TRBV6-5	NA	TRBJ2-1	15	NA	TGTGCCAGCAGTTACCCTCGAGGCGGGTTCCGGAAGCAGTTCTTC	CASSYPRGGFRKQFF
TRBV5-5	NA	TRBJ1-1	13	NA	TGTGCCAGCAGCTTGTGGAGGAACACTGAAGCTTTCTTT	CASSLWRNTEAFF
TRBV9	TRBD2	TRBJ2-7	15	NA	TGTGCCAGCAGCACAACTAGCGGGCCTACCTACGAGCAGTACTTC	CASSTTSGPTYEQYF
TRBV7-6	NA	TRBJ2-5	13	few	TGTGCCAGCAGCCTTAGGCGGATCGAGACCCAGTACTTC	CASSLRRIETQYF
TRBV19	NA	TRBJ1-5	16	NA	TGTGCCAGTAGTATAGGAGGGGGTTTGGGCAATCAGCCCCAGCATTTT	CASSIGGGLGNQPQHF
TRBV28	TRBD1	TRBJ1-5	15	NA	TGTGCCAGCAGTTTAAGGGGACAGGGGTATCAGCCCCAGCATTTT	CASSLRGQGYQPQHF
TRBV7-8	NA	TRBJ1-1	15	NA	TGTGCCAGCAGCTTAGGAGACAGGCTGAACACTGAAGCTTTCTTT	CASSLGDRLNTEAFF
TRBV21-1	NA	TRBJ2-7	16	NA	TGTGCCAGCAGCAAAGAAGAGGGACCGAGCTCCTACGAGCAGTACTTC	CASSKEEGPSSYEQYF
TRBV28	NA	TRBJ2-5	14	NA	TGTGCCAGCAGTTTATTAAAAGACCAAGAGACCCAGTACTTC	CASSLLKDQETQYF
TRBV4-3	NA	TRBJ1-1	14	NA	TGCGCCAGCAGCCAATTCGCTCAGGGGAATGAAGCTTTCTTT	CASSQFAQGNEAFF
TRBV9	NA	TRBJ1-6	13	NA	TGTGCCAGCAGCACTGGGGGTAATTCACCCCTCCACTTT	CASSTGGNSPLHF
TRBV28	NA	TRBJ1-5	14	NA	TGTGCCAGCAGATCCGGGTCCTCAACCTTACCCCAGCATTTT	CASRSGSSTLPQHF
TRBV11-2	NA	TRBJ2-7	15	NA	TGTGCCAGCAGCAGTCCGGCCTTGGGGTTGGGCGAGCAGTACTTC	CASSSPALGLGEQYF
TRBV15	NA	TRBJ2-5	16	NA	TGTGCCACCAGCAAAGCCCCCGGGGGCGGATTGGAGACCCAGTACTTC	CATSKAPGGGLETQYF
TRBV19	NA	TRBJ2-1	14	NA	TGTGCCAGTAGTATTTGGGACCGGAACAATGAGCAGTTCTTC	CASSIWDRNNEQFF
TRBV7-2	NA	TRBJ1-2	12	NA	TGTGCCAGCAGCTTGGAGAGCTATGGCTACACCTTC	CASSLESYGYTF
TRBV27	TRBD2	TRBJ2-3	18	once	TGTGCCAGCAGTTGGACTAGCGGGAGGGAGAAGGGACCAGATACGCAGTATTTT	CASSWTSGREKGPDTQYF
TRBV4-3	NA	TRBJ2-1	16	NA	TGCGCCAGCAGCCAAGCTGCGGCCCGCACCTACAATGAGCAGTTCTTC	CASSQAAARTYNEQFF
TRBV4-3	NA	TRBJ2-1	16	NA	TGCGCCAGCAGCCAAGATTCGTTCGGGGGTCGGGGTGAGCAGTTCTTC	CASSQDSFGGRGEQFF
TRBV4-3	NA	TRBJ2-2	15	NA	TGCGCCAGCAGCCAAGGACTGAGCAACACCGGGGAGCTGTTTTTT	CASSQGLSNTGELFF
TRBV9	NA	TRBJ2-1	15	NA	TGTGCCAGCAGCGTAGAAGTGAGGGGGGGCAATGAGCAGTTCTTC	CASSVEVRGGNEQFF
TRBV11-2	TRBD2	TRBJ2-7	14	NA	TGTGCCAGCAGCTATAGCGGGAGTTCCTACGAGCAGTACTTC	CASSYSGSSYEQYF
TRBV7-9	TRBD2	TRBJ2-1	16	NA	TGTGCCAGCAGTCCTCGTCGGGCGGGAGCCCCCGGGGAGCAGTTCTTC	CASSPRRAGAPGEQFF
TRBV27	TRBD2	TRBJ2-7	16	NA	TGTGCCAGCAGTTGGGTGGGGGGGTCCAACCCCCGGGAGCAGTACTTC	CASSWVGGSNPREQYF
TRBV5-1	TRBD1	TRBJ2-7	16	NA	TGCGCCAGCAGCTTACACGGGACAGGGGGCTATAACGAGCAGTACTTC	CASSLHGTGGYNEQYF
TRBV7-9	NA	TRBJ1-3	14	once	TGTGCCAGCAGTGGGGATGACTCTGGAAACACCATATATTTT	CASSGDDSGNTIYF